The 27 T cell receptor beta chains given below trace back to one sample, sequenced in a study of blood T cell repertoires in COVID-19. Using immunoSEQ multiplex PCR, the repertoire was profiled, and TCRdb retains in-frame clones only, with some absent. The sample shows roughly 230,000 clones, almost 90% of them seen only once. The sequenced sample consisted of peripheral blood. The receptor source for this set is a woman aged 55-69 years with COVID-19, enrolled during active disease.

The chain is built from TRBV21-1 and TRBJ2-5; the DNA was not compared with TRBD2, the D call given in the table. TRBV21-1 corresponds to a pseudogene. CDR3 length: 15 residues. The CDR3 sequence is CASSTLADRGETQYF. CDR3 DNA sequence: TGTGCCAGCAGCACCCTAGCGGACCGGGGGGAGACCCAGTACTTC.

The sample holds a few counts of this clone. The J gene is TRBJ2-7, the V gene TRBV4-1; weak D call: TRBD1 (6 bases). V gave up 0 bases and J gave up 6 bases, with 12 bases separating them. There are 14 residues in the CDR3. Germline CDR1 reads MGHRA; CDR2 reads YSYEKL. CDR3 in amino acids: CASSQEQGYGEQYF. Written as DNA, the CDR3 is TGCGCCAGCAGCCAAGAACAGGGATACGGCGAGCAGTACTTC.

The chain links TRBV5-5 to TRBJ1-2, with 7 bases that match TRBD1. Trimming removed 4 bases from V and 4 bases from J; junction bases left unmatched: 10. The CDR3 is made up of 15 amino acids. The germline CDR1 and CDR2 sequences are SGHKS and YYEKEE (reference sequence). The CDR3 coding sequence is TGTGCCAGCAGCCACTACGACAGGGCCGGCTATGGCTACACCTTC. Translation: CASSHYDRAGYGYTF.

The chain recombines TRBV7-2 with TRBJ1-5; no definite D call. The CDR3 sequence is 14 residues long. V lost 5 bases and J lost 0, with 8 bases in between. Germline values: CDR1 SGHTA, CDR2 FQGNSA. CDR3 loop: CASSPDYSNQPQHF. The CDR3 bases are TGTGCCAGCAGCCCAGATTATAGCAATCAGCCCCAGCATTTT.

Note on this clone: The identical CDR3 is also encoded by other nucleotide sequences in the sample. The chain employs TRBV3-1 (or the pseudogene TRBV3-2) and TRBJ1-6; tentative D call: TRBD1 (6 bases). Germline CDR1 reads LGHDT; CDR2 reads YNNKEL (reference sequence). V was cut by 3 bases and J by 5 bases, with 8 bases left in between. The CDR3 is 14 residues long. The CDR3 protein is CASSHGQNNSPLHF. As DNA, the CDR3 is TGTGCCAGCAGCCATGGACAGAATAATTCACCCCTCCACTTT.

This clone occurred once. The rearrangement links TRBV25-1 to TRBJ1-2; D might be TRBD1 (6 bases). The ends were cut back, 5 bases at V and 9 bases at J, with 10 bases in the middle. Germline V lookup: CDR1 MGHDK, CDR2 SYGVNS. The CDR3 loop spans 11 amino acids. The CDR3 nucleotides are TGTGCCAGCAGTACAGGGTTTAGCTACACCTTC. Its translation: CASSTGFSYTF.

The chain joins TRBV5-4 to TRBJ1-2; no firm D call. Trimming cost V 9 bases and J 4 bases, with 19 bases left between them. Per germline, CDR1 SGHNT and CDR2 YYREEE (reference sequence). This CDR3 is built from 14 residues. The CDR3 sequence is CATCYGPDCYGYTF. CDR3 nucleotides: TGTGCCACCTGCTATGGGCCCGATTGCTATGGCTACACCTTC. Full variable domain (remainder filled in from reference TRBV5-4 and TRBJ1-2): ETGVTQSPTHLIKTRGQQVTLRCSSQSGHNTVSWYQQALGQGPQFIFQYYREEENGRGNFPPRFSGLQFPNYSSELNVNALELDDSALYLCATCYGPDCYGYTFGSGTRLTVV.

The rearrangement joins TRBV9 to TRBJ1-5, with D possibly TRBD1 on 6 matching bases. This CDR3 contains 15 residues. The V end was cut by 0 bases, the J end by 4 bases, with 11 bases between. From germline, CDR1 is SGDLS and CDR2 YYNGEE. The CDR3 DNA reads TGTGCCAGCAGCGTAGGGCAGGGACAAAATCAGCCCCAGCATTTT. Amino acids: CASSVGQGQNQPQHF.

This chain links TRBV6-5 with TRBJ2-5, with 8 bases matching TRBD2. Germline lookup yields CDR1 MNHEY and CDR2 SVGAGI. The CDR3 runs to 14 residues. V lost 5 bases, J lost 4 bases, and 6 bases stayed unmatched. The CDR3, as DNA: TGTGCCAGCAGTACACGGGGGGGCGGAGAGACCCAGTACTTC. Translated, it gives CASSTRGGGETQYF.

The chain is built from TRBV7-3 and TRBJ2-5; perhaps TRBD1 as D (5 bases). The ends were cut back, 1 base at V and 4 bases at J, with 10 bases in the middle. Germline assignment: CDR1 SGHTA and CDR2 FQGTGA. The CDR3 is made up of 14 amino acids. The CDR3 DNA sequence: TGTGCCAGCAGCTTAAAAGGGGATCCAGAGACCCAGTACTTC. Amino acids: CASSLKGDPETQYF.

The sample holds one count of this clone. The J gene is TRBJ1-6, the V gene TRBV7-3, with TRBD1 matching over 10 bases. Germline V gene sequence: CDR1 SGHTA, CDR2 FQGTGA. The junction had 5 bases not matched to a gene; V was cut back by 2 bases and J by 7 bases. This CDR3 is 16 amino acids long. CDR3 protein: CASSLGVGQGNSPLHF. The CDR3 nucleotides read TGTGCCAGCAGCTTAGGGGTGGGACAGGGGAATTCACCCCTCCACTTT.

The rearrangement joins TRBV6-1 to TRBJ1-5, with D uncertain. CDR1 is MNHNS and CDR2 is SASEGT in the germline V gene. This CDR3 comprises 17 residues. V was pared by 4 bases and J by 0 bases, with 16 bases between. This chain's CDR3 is CASSAGGFGSSNQPQHF. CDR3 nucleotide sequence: TGTGCCAGCAGTGCCGGTGGTTTCGGGTCTAGCAATCAGCCCCAGCATTTT.

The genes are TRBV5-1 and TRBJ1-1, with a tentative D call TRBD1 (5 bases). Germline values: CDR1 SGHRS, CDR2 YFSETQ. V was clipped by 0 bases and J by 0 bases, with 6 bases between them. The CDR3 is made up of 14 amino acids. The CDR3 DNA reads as TGCGCCAGCAGCTTGGGGGGCTTGAACACTGAAGCTTTCTTT. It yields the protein CASSLGGLNTEAFF.

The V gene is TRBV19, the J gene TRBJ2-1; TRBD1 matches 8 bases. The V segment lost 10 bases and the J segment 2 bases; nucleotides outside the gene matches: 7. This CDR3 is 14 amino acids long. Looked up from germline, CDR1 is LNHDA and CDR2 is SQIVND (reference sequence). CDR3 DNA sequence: TGTGCCACCATAGACAGGGGAGCCTACAATGAGCAGTTCTTC. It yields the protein CATIDRGAYNEQFF.

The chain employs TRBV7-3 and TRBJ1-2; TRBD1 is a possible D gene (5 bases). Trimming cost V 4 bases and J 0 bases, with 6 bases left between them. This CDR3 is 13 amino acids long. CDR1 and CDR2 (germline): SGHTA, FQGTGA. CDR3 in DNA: TGTGCCAGCAGCTCAGGGACTAACTATGGCTACACCTTC. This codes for CASSSGTNYGYTF.

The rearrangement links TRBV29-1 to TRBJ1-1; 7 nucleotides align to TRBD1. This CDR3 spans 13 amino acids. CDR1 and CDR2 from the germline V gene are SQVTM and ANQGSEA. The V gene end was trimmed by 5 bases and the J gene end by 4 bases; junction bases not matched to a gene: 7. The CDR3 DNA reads TGCAGCGTTAATGTACAGGGGCGCACTGAAGCTTTCTTT. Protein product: CSVNVQGRTEAFF.

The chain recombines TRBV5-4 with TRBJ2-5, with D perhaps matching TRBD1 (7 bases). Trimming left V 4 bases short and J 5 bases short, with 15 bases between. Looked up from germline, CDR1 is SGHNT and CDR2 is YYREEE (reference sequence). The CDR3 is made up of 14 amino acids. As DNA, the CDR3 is TGTGCCAGCAGCGCGGGGACAGTCGGCGAGACCCAGTACTTC. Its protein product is CASSAGTVGETQYF.

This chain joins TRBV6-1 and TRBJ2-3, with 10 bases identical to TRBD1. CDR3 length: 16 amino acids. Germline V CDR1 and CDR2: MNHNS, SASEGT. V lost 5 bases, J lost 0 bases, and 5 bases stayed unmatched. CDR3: CASSKDRGPSTDTQYF. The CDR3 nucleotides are TGTGCCAGCAGTAAAGACAGGGGGCCCAGCACAGATACGCAGTATTTT.

As DNA, the CDR3 is TGTGCCAGCAGCCAAAAGGGGGGGCCATCAGATACGCAGTATTTT. It specifies CASSQKGGPSDTQYF. The chain is built from TRBV3-1 (or the pseudogene TRBV3-2) and TRBJ2-3, with a possible D match to TRBD2 (7 bases). With 2 bases removed from V and 4 bases from J, the gap between germline ends came to 13 bases. The CDR3 runs 15 residues. Germline V gene sequence: CDR1 LGHDT, CDR2 YNNKEL (reference sequence).

The CDR3: CAISELGTGATGELFF. The CDR3 nucleotides are TGTGCCATCAGTGAATTAGGGACAGGGGCAACCGGGGAGCTGTTTTTT. The gene calls are TRBV10-3 and TRBJ2-2; TRBD1 matches 10 bases. The germline V gene has CDR1 ENHRY and CDR2 SYGVKD. The CDR3 runs 16 residues. Trimming at V came to 3 bases and at J to 5 bases, leaving 6 bases not matched to a gene.

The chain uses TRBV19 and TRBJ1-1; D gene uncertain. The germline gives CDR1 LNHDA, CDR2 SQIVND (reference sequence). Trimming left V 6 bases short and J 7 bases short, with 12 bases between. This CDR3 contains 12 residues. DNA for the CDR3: TGTGCCAGTAGCGCAGCGGGTGGTGAAGCTTTCTTT. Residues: CASSAAGGEAFF. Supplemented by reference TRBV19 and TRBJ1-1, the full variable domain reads DGGITQSPKYLFRKEGQNVTLSCEQNLNHDAMYWYRQDPGQGLRLIYYSQIVNDFQKGDIAEGYSVSREKKESFPLTVTSAQKNPTAFYLCASSAAGGEAFFGQGTRLTVV.

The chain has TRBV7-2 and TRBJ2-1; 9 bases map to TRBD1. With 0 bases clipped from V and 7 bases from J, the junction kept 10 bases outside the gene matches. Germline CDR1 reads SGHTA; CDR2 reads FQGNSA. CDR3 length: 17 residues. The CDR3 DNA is TGTGCCAGCAGCTTAGCGGCCAGGGGACAGGGACGAAATGAGCAGTTCTTC. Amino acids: CASSLAARGQGRNEQFF.

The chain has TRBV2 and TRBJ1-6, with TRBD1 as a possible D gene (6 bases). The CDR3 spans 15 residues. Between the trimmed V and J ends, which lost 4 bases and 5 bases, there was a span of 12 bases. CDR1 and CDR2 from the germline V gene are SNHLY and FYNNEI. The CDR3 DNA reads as TGTGCCAGCAGTGTAGGGGGTACGGATAATTCACCCCTCCACTTT. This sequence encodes CASSVGGTDNSPLHF. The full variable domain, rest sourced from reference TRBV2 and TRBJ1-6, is EPEVTQTPSHQVTQMGQEVILRCVPISNHLYFYWYRQILGQKVEFLVSFYNNEISEKSEIFDDQFSVERPDGSNFTLKIRSTKLEDSAMYFCASSVGGTDNSPLHFGNGTRLTVT.

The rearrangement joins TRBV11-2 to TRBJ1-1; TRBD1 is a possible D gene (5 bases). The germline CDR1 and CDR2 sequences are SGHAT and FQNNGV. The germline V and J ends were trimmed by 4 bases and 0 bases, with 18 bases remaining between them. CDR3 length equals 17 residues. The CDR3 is CASSSRSPRTLNTEAFF. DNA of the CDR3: TGTGCCAGCAGCTCGCGAAGCCCCCGGACATTGAACACTGAAGCTTTCTTT.

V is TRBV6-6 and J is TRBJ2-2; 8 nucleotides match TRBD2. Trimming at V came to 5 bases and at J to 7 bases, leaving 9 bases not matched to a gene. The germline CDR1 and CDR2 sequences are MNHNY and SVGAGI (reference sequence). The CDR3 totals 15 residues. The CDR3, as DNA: TGTGCCAGCAGTCCATCGGGGGGGCAAGGCGGGGAGCTGTTTTTT. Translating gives CASSPSGGQGGELFF.

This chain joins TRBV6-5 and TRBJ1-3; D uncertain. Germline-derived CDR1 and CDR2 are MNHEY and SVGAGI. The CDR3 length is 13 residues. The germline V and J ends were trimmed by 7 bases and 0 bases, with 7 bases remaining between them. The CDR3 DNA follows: TGTGCCAGCATACCGGGCTCTGGAAACACCATATATTTT. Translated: CASIPGSGNTIYF.

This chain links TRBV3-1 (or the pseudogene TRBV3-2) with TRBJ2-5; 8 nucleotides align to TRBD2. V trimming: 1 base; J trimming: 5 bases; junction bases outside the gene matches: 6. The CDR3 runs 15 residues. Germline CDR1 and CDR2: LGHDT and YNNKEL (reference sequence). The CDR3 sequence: CASSQGSGGAETQYF. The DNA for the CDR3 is TGTGCCAGCAGCCAAGGAAGCGGGGGCGCGGAGACCCAGTACTTC.